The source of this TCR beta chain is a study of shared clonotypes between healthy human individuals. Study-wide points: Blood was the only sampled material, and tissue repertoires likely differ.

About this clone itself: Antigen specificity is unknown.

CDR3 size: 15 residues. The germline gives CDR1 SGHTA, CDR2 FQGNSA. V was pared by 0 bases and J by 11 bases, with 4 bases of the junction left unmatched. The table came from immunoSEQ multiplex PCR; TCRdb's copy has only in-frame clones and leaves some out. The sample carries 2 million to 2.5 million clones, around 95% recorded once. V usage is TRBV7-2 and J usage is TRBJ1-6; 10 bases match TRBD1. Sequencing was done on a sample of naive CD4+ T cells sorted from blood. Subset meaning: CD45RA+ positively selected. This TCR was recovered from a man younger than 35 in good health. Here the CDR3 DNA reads TGTGCCAGCAGCTTAGCAGGGACAGGGGATACACCCCTCCACTTT. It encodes CASSLAGTGDTPLHF. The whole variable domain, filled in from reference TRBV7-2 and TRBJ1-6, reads GAGVSQSPSNKVTEKGKDVELRCDPISGHTALYWYRQSLGQGLEFLIYFQGNSAPDKSGLPSDRFSAERTGGSVSTLTIQRTQQEDSAVYLCASSLAGTGDTPLHFGNGTRLTVT.